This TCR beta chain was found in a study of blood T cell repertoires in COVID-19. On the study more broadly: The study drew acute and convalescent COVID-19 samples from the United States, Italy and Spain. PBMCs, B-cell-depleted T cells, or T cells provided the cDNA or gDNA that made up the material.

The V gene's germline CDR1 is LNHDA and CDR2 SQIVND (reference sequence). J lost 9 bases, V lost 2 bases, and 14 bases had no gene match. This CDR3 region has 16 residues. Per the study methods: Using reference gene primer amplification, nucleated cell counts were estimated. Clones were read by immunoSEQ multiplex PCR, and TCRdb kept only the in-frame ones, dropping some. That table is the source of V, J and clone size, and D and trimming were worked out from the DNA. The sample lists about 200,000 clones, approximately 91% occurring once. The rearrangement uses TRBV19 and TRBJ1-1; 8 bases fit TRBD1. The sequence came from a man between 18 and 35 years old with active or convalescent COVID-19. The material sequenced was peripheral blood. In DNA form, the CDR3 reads TGTGCCAGTAGTATACTACCCGGGACAGGACCCTTACAAGCTTTCTTT. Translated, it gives CASSILPGTGPLQAFF.